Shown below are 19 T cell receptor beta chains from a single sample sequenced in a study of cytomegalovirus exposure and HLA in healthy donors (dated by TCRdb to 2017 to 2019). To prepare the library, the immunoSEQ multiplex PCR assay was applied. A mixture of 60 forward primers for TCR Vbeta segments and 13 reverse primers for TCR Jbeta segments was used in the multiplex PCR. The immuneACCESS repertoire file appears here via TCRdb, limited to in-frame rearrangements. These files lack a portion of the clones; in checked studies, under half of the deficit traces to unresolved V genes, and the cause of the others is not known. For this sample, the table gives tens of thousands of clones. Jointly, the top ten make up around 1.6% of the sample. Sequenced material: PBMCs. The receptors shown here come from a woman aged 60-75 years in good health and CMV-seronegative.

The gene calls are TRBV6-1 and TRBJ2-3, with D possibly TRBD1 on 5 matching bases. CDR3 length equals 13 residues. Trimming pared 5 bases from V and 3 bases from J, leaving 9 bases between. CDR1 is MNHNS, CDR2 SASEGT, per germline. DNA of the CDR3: TGTGCCAGCAGTAAAAAGGGGACAGATACGCAGTATTTT. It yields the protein CASSKKGTDTQYF.

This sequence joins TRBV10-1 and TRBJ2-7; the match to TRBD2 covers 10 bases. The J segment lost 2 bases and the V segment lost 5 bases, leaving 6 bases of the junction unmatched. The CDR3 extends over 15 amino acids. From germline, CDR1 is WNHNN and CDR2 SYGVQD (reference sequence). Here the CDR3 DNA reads TGCGCCAGCAGTCTCGGGACTAGCGCGACCTACGAGCAGTACTTC. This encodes CASSLGTSATYEQYF.

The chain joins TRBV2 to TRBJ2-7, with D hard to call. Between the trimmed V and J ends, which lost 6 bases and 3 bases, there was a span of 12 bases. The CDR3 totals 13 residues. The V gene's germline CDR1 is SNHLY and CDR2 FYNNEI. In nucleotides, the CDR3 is TGTGCCAGCAGGTGGGCTGGGTTCTACGAGCAGTACTTC. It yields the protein CASRWAGFYEQYF.

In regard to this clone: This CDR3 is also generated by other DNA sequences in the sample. Here the CDR3 DNA reads TGTGCCAGCTCACCGCAGGGTAACACTGAAGCTTTCTTT. Amino acid sequence: CASSPQGNTEAFF. J is TRBJ1-1 and V is TRBV18; D might be TRBD1 (5 bases). CDR3 length: 13 residues. CDR1 KGHSH and CDR2 LQKENI come from the germline V gene. V lost 3 bases and J lost 2, with 7 bases in between.

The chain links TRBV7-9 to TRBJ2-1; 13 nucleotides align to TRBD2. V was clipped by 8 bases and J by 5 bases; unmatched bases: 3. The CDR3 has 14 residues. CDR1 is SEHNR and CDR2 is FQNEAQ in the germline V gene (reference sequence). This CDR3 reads CASGTSGVDNEQFF. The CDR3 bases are TGTGCCAGCGGGACTAGCGGGGTGGACAATGAGCAGTTCTTC.

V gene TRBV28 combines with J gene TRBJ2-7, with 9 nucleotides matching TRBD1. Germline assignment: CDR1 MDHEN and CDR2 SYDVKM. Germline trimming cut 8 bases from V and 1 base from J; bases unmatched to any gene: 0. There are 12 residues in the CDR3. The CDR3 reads CASGQGSYEQYF. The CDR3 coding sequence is TGTGCCAGCGGACAGGGGTCCTACGAGCAGTACTTC. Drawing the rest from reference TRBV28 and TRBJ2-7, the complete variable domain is DVKVTQSSRYLVKRTGEKVFLECVQDMDHENMFWYRQDPGLGLRLIYFSYDVKMKEKGDIPEGYSVSREKKERFSLILESASTNQTSMYLCASGQGSYEQYFGPGTRLTVT.

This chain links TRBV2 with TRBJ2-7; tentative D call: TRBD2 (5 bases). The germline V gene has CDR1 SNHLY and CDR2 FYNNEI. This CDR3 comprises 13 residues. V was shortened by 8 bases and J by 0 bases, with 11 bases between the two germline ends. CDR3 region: CASGLGSSYEQYF. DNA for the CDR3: TGTGCCAGCGGCCTAGGGAGCTCCTACGAGCAGTACTTC.

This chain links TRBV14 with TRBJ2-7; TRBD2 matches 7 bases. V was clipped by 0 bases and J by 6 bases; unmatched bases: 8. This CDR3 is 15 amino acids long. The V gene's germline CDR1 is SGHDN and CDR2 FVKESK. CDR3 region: CASSQDRGRASEQYF. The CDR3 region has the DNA TGTGCCAGCAGCCAAGATCGAGGGAGGGCCTCCGAGCAGTACTTC.

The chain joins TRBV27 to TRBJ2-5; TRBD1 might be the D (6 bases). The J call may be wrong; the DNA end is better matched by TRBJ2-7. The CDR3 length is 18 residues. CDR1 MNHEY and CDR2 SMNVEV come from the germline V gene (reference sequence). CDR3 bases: TGTGCCAGCAGATGTGGTGGACAGCAAACTACCTTTACCTACGAGCAGTACTTC. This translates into CASRCGGQQTTFTYEQYF.

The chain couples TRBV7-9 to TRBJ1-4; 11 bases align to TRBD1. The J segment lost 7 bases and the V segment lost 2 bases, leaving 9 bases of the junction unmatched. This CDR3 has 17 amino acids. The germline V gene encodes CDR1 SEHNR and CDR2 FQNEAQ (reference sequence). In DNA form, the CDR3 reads TGTGCCAGCAGCTTAACCGAGACCGGGACAGGGGGTGAAAAACTGTTTTTT. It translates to CASSLTETGTGGEKLFF.

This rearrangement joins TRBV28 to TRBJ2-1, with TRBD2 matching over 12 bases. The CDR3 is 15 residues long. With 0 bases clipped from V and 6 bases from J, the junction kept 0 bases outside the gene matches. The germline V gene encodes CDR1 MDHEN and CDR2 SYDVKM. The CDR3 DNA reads TGTGCCAGCAGTTTATGGACTAGCGGGAGCAATGAGCAGTTCTTC. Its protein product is CASSLWTSGSNEQFF.

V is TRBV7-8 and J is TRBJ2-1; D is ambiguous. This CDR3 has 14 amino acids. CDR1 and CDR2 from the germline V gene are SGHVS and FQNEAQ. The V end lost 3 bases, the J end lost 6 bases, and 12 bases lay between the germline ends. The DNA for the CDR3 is TGTGCCAGCAGCTTTAATCTTCAAGCCAATGAGCAGTTCTTC. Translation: CASSFNLQANEQFF.

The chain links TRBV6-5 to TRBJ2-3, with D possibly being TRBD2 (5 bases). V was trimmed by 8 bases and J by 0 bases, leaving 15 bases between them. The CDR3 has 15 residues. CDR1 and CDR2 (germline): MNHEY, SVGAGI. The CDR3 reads CASSGLGTSTDTQYF. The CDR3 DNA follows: TGTGCCAGCTCAGGACTGGGTACTAGCACAGATACGCAGTATTTT.

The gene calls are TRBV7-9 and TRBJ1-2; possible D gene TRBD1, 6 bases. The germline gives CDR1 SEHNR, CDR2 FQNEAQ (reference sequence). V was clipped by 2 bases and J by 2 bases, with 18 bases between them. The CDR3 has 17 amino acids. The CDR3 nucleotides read TGTGCCAGCAGCTTACTTATGACAGGCAGCTTGAACTATGGCTACACCTTC. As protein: CASSLLMTGSLNYGYTF.

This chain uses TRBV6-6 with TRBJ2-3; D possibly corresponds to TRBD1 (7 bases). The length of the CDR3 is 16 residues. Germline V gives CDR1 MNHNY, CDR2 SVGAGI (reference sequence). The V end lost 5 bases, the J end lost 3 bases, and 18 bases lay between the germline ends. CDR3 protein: CASSPSGQAGTDTQYF. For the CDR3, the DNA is TGTGCCAGCAGTCCCTCCGGACAGGCGGGGACAGATACGCAGTATTTT.

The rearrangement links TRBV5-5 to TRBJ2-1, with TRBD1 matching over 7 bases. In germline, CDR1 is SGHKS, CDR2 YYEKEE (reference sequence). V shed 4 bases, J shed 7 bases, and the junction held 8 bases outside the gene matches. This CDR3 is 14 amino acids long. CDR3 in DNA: TGTGCCAGCAGCAGCTGGCTGGGACAGAATGAGCAGTTCTTC. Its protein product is CASSSWLGQNEQFF.

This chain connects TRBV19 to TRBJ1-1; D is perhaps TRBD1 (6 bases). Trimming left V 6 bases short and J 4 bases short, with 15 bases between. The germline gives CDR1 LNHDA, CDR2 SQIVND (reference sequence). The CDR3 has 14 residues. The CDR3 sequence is CASSAQGSSTEAFF. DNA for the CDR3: TGTGCCAGTAGCGCACAGGGTTCAAGCACTGAAGCTTTCTTT.

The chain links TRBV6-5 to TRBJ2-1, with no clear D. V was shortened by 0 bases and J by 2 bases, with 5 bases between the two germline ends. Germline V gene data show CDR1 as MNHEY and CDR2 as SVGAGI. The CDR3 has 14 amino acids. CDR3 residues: CASSYSSTYNEQFF. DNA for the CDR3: TGTGCCAGCAGTTACTCGAGTACCTACAATGAGCAGTTCTTC.

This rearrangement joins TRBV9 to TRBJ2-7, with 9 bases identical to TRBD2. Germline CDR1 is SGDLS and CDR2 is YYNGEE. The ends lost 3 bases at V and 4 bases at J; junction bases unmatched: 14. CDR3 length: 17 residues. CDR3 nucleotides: TGTGCCAGCAGCGAGAGCGGGAGGCCAGGGGATGGGTACGAGCAGTACTTC. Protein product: CASSESGRPGDGYEQYF.